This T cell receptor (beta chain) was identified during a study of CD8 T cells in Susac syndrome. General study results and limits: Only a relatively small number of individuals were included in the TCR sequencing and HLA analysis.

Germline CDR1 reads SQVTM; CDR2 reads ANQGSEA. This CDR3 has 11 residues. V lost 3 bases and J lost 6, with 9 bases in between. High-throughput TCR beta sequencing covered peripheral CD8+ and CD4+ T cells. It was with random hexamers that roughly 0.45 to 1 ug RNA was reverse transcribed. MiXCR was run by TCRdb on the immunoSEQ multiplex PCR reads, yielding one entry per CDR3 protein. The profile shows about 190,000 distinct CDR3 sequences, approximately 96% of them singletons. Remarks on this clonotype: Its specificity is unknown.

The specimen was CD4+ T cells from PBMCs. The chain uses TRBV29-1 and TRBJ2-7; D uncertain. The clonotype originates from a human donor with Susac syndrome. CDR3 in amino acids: CSVDSGVEQYF. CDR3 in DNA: TGCAGCGTTGATTCGGGCGTCGAGCAGTACTTC.